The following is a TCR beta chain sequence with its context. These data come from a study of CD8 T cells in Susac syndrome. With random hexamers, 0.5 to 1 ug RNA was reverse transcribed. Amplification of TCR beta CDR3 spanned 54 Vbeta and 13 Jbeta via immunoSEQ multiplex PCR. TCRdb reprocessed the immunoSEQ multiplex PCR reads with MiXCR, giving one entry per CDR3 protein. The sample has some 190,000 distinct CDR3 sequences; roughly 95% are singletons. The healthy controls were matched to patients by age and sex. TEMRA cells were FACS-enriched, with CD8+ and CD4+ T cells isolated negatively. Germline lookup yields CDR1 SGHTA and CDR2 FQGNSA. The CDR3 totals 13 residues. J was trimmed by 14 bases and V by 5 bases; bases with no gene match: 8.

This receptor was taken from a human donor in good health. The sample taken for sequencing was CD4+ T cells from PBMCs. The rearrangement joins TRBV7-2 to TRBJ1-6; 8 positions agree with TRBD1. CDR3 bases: TGTGCCAGCAGCGCCGGACAGGGACGGACCCTCCACTTT. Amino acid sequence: CASSAGQGRTLHF.